Listed here is a single TCR beta chain. Profiled with immunoSEQ multiplex PCR; TCRdb holds only in-frame clones, not every one. The sample holds 75,000 to 90,000 clones, about 92% seen once. This CDR3 is built from 15 residues. CDR1 and CDR2 (germline): SGHTA, FQGNSA. V was clipped by 1 base and J by 8 bases; unmatched bases: 7. These data belong to a study of technical replicates of blood from a few donors. V gene TRBV7-2 combines with J gene TRBJ1-2, with 10 positions matching TRBD1. This sequence was found in a human donor in good health. The sequencing input was T cells isolated from PBMCs. The CDR3 reads CASSLEGTGVRGYTF. The CDR3 DNA reads TGTGCCAGCAGCTTAGAGGGGACAGGGGTTCGGGGCTACACCTTC.